This TCR beta chain was captured in a study of T cells after yellow fever vaccination. Study-level background: Researchers used SMART-Seq v4 Ultra Low Input to prepare fractions that had low cell numbers. Findings and limits, study-wide: Subsequent to the booster, the majority of primary-vaccination clones reappeared (around 96% CD4, 85% to 90% CD8).

This clonotype was found a few times. Trimming removed 4 bases from V and 4 bases from J; junction bases left unmatched: 8. Germline CDR1 reads SQVTM; CDR2 reads ANQGSEA. The CDR3 sequence is 15 residues long. In TCRdb, the 5' RACE reads were re-called with MiXCR into one record per CDR3 protein. The sample shows about 96,000 distinct CDR3 sequences, approximately 9% of them seen only once. This sequence was found in a man between 18 and 29 years old who received the YFV17D yellow fever vaccine. The rearrangement links TRBV29-1 to TRBJ2-3; 10 nucleotides agree with TRBD2. The material sequenced was CD8+ T cells not binding an NS4B(214-222) dextramer, sorted from PBMCs, taken around 14 days after the first yellow fever vaccination. DNA for the CDR3: TGCAGCGTTGGACTAGCGGGTGAGGAGGCAGATACGCAGTATTTT. Amino acid sequence: CSVGLAGEEADTQYF.